This T cell receptor (beta chain) was recorded in a study of T cells in Graves' hyperthyroidism and ophthalmopathy. Participants, patients aged 18 to 65, had newly diagnosed hyperthyroidism with a duration under 2 months. Researchers barred patients who had uncontrolled infection, other autoimmune disease, pregnancy or lactation. The diagnostic basis comprised clinical symptoms, serum thyroxine and TRAb, thyroid ultrasound and orbital computed tomography. The CDR3 is 15 residues long. Trimming took 3 bases from V and 0 from J, leaving 12 bases between them. Overall study findings and caveats: Ophthalmopathy could be told apart from stable hyperthyroidism with a 13 V-J model.

This clonotype was picked up many times. The antigen remains unidentified. TCR beta CDR3 regions were amplified from RNA transcripts. A first-round RT-PCR of the TCR CDR3 used the HTBI primer set. One entry per CDR3 protein results from TCRdb running MiXCR on the multiplex PCR reads. Seen here are 650,000 to 750,000 distinct CDR3 sequences, 14% observed once, and the top ten hold 10%. The V call is TRBV12-3 or TRBV12-4, the J call TRBJ2-7; no definite D call. Sequencing input: blood. The TCR was taken from a woman between 18 and 29 years old with Graves' hyperthyroidism. Written as DNA, the CDR3 is TGTGCCAGCAGTTTGGCCCCACTGAGCTCCTACGAGCAGTACTTC. It specifies CASSLAPLSSYEQYF.